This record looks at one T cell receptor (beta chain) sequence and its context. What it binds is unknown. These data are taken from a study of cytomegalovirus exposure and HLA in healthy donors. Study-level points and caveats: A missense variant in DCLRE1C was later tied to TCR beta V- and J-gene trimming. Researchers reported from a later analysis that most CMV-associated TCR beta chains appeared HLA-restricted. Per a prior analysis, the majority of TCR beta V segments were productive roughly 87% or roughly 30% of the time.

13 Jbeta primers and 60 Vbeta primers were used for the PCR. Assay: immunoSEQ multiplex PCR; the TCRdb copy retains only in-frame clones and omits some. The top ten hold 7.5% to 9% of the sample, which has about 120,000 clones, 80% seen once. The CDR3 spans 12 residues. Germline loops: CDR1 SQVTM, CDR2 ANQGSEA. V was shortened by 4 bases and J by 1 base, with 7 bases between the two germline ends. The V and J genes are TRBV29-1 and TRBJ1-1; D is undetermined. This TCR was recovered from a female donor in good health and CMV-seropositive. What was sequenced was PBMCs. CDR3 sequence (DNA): TGCAGCGTTGTGGCACAGAACACTGAAGCTTTCTTT. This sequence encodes CSVVAQNTEAFF.